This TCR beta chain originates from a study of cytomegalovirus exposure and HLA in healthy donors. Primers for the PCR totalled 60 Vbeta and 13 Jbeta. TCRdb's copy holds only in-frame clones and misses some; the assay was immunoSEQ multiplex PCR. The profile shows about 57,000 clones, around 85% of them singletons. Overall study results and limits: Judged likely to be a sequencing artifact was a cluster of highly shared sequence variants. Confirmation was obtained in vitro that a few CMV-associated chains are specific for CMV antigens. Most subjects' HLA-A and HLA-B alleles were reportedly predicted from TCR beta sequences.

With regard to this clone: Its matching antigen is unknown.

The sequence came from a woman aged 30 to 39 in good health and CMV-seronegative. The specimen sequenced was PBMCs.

The CDR3 coding sequence is TGTGCCAGCAGCCAAGCCCCTCAGGGCCCCTATGGCTACACCTTC. Translating it yields CASSQAPQGPYGYTF. The chain uses TRBV4-2 and TRBJ1-2; maybe TRBD1 (5 bases). Trimming took off 1 base at V and 4 bases at J, with 13 bases between the two ends. The CDR3 spans 15 residues. Germline values: CDR1 LGHNA, CDR2 YNFKEQ.